A selection of T cell receptor beta chains follows, all from one sample in a study of tumor-infiltrating lymphocytes in primary liver carcinoma. One entry per CDR3 protein, called by TCRdb with MiXCR from the multiplex PCR reads. The table shows about 180,000 distinct CDR3 sequences, with 60% occurring only once. The sequenced sample consisted of peripheral blood. Every receptor here comes from a man in his forties with primary liver carcinoma and hepatitis B virus infection. Both conserved end residues are trimmed from each CDR3. Where a row states a size, it is once, few, many or the class of an expanded clone; other rows omit it.

cdr3_length,clone_size,j_call,v_call,cdr3_aa
12,few,TRBJ2-1,TRBV5-4,ASSLGRTNNEQF
12,.,TRBJ2-7,TRBV6-5,AGTREIGTYEQY
12,.,TRBJ2-1,TRBV11-3,GISLDLTTNEQF
13,many,TRBJ1-4,TRBV11-2,ASSLETGEGEKLF
10,.,TRBJ2-7,TRBV10-3,ATARAGGEQY
13,few,TRBJ1-2,TRBV4-2,ASSQDLGYEYGYT
12,.,TRBJ2-7,TRBV11-2,AGSLADGAYKQY
12,.,TRBJ2-5,TRBV11-2,ASSLPASGETQY
15,.,TRBJ2-6,TRBV11-2,AGSRWTSVPGANVLT
14,.,TRBJ2-5,TRBV5-4,ASSSGGAERGETQY
13,.,TRBJ2-7,TRBV10-3,AIGGRYGAPYEQY
10,many,TRBJ2-5,TRBV6-1,ASSGVEETQY
12,many,TRBJ1-3,TRBV29-1,SVAGTESGNTIY
15,.,TRBJ2-5,TRBV11-2,ASSPWGRISGQETQY
12,.,TRBJ2-7,TRBV29-1,SASLDRVLYEQY
11,.,TRBJ2-3,TRBV11-2,ASSLFPTDTQY
11,.,TRBJ1-1,TRBV6-1,ASTDRTVTEAF
12,.,TRBJ1-3,TRBV29-1,SVDLQGPRNTIY
10,.,TRBJ2-1,TRBV12-3/TRBV12-4,ASSWPSGEQF
12,.,TRBJ2-7,TRBV14,VSSQNSGLSEQY
14,.,TRBJ2-1,TRBV4-1,TSSQGTGGFYNEQF
12,.,TRBJ2-1,TRBV13,ASRISDSGSVQF
11,few,TRBJ2-1,TRBV6-6,ASSYTGSSEQF
13,few,TRBJ1-2,TRBV4-1,ASSQEPTGSVGYT
14,.,TRBJ1-4,TRBV6-1,DSSEGVVRSNEKLF
10,.,TRBJ2-7,TRBV12-3/TRBV12-4,AGSLVDGEQY
12,.,TRBJ1-2,TRBV7-9,ASSLGQGLSGYT
16,.,TRBJ2-3,TRBV11-2,ASRRGTGEGPSTDTQY
12,.,TRBJ1-5,TRBV12-3/TRBV12-4,ASNTRQGSQPQH
15,.,TRBJ2-1,TRBV11-2,ASSPLWASGVYNEQF
13,.,TRBJ2-3,TRBV29-1,SVERGTGGTDTQY
13,.,TRBJ2-2,TRBV28,ASSPNPENTGELF
15,.,TRBJ2-1,TRBV24-1,ATSDGTDTFSYNERF
15,.,TRBJ2-7,TRBV12-2,ASRPRRQGQKTYEQY
12,.,TRBJ1-2,TRBV5-5,ASSRWTGSYGYT
13,.,TRBJ1-5,TRBV11-2,ASGSRTEVNQPQH
13,.,TRBJ2-7,TRBV4-1,ASSQMGQGAYEQY
11,.,TRBJ2-7,TRBV28,ASSAGPGDEQY
11,few,TRBJ2-2,TRBV4-2,ASSQDLKDGLF
12,.,TRBJ2-2,TRBV7-9,ASSQGPNTGELF
13,.,TRBJ2-4,TRBV28,ASSVTGLAKNIHY
14,.,TRBJ2-7,TRBV6-5,ASSPFFTRDGYEQY
13,.,TRBJ2-2,TRBV11-2,ARSSQLAGAGELF
13,.,TRBJ1-2,TRBV5-1,ASSLDGTGRIGYT